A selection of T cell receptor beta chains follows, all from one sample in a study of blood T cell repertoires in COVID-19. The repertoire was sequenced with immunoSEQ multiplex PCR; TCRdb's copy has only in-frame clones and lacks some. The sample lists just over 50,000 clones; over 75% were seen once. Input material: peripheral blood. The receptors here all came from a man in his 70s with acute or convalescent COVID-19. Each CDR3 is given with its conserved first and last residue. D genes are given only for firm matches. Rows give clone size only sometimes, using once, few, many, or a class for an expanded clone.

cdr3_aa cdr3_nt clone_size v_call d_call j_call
CASSSLDLISTGLSGYTF TGTGCCAGCAGCTCCCTTGATCTCATTTCGACAGGGCTCAGTGGCTACACCTTC . TRBV5-6 TRBD1 TRBJ1-2
CASSFDRATDTQYF TGCGCCAGCAGCTTTGACAGGGCGACAGATACGCAGTATTTT . TRBV5-1 TRBD1 TRBJ2-3
CASRAGTSGYNEQFF TGTGCCAGCAGGGCCGGGACTAGCGGCTACAATGAGCAGTTCTTC . TRBV2 TRBD2 TRBJ2-1
CASSILLGQSSYNEQFF TGTGCCAGTAGTATTCTTTTGGGGCAGAGCTCCTACAATGAGCAGTTCTTC once TRBV19 . TRBJ2-1
CASSLGGTEIVASEAFF TGTGCCAGCAGTTTGGGTGGGACAGAGATAGTTGCATCTGAAGCTTTCTTT . TRBV27 TRBD1 TRBJ1-1
CASSIESARPQYF TGTGCCAGTAGTATAGAATCGGCTAGGCCGCAGTATTTT . TRBV19 . TRBJ2-3
CAWSRQGEAFF TGTGCCTGGAGTCGACAGGGCGAAGCTTTCTTT . TRBV30 TRBD1 TRBJ1-1
CASSHFGTGDNEQFF TGTGCCAGCAGCCATTTCGGGACAGGGGACAATGAGCAGTTCTTC . TRBV14 TRBD1 TRBJ2-1
CASSRDPGQGTSGNTIYF TGTGCCAGTAGTCGAGACCCGGGACAGGGGACCTCTGGAAACACCATATATTTT . TRBV19 TRBD1 TRBJ1-3
CAWSLTGFQPQHF TGTGCCTGGAGCCTCACAGGGTTTCAGCCCCAGCATTTT . TRBV30 . TRBJ1-5
CSTLTVLNTEAFF TGCAGCACCCTGACAGTTCTTAACACTGAAGCTTTCTTT . TRBV29-1 . TRBJ1-1
CAIGRQSYEQYF TGTGCCATCGGTCGACAGTCCTACGAGCAGTACTTC . TRBV10-3 . TRBJ2-7
CASSEAGPGLDSPLHF TGTGCCAGCAGTGAAGCCGGACCGGGATTGGATTCACCCCTCCACTTT . TRBV6-1 . TRBJ1-6
CASSYPPGQRIGNTIYF TGTGCCAGCAGTTACCCTCCGGGACAGAGGATCGGAAACACCATATATTTT . TRBV6-2/TRBV6-3 TRBD1 TRBJ1-3
CASSLWAGFEAFF TGTGCCAGCAGCTTATGGGCAGGGTTTGAAGCTTTCTTT . TRBV7-2 . TRBJ1-1
CASSQQGQGDGYTF TGTGCCAGCTCACAACAGGGCCAAGGGGATGGCTACACCTTC few TRBV18 . TRBJ1-2
CASSQGEGTEAFF TGTGCCAGCAGCCAAGGGGAGGGCACTGAAGCTTTCTTT . TRBV3-1/TRBV3-2 . TRBJ1-1
CASSYGGEGTGELFF TGTGCCAGCAGTTATGGGGGGGAAGGGACCGGGGAGCTGTTTTTT . TRBV6-6 TRBD2 TRBJ2-2
CASSLTGDQETQYF TGCGCCAGCAGCCTAACAGGGGATCAAGAGACCCAGTACTTC . TRBV4-1 TRBD1 TRBJ2-5
CASSFYRWQGSGNTIYF TGTGCCAGCAGCTTCTACCGGTGGCAGGGGTCTGGAAACACCATATATTTT few TRBV7-6 . TRBJ1-3
CASSLKGAGGAKYF TGTGCCAGCAGCTTGAAGGGTGCAGGGGGCGCGAAGTACTTC . TRBV5-8 TRBD1 TRBJ2-7
CASSGTIRTGELFF TGTGCCAGCAGCGGGACTATTCGGACCGGGGAGCTGTTTTTT . TRBV5-6 TRBD2 TRBJ2-2
CASSDGRGRGPQHF TGTGCCAGCAGTGATGGAAGGGGGCGAGGGCCCCAGCATTTT . TRBV6-1 TRBD1 TRBJ1-5
CASSDLAGKENEQFF TGTGCCAGCAGCGATCTAGCGGGAAAGGAGAATGAGCAGTTCTTC . TRBV11-2 TRBD2 TRBJ2-1
CASSPKTGPGWDGYTF TGTGCCAGCAGCCCAAAGACCGGCCCAGGGTGGGATGGCTACACCTTC . TRBV11-1 . TRBJ1-2
CASSRDGRGNEKLFF TGTGCCAGCAGTCGCGACGGGAGGGGTAATGAAAAACTGTTTTTT . TRBV5-4 . TRBJ1-4
CASSGRKNEQFF TGTGCCAGTAGCGGGAGAAAAAATGAGCAGTTCTTC . TRBV19 . TRBJ2-1
CASSTGLAGGLFF TGTGCCAGCAGCACTGGACTAGCGGGGGGGCTGTTTTTT . TRBV9 TRBD2 TRBJ2-2
CATSDLGGAGANVLTF TGTGCCACCAGTGATTTAGGAGGGGCTGGGGCCAACGTCCTGACTTTC . TRBV24-1 . TRBJ2-6
CASIFAGGESDTQYF TGTGCCAGCATTTTCGCAGGTGGGGAGTCAGATACGCAGTATTTT . TRBV7-8 . TRBJ2-3
CASSLTGTYGYTF TGTGCCAGCAGTTTAACGGGTACCTATGGCTACACCTTC . TRBV12-3/TRBV12-4 . TRBJ1-2